This TCR beta chain derives from a study of T-cell reconstitution after alpha-beta-depleted transplantation in children. Germline values: CDR1 ENHRY, CDR2 SYGVKD. Trimming removed 8 bases at V and 4 bases at J, with 18 bases between. The CDR3 spans 14 residues. TCRbeta library preparation incorporated unique molecular identifiers. MiXCR, run by TCRdb on the PCR reads, gives a single entry per CDR3 protein. The data contain hundreds of thousands of distinct CDR3 sequences, about 9.2% of them singletons. The clonotype was recovered from a human donor who donated a stem cell graft to a child with acute lymphoblastic leukemia. Source: PBMCs from the stem cell graft donor, taken from the stem cell graft. V gene TRBV10-3 combines with J gene TRBJ2-7; D possibly corresponds to TRBD2 (5 bases). CDR3: CAIALETGSYEQYF. The CDR3 bases are TGTGCCATCGCCTTAGAAACTGGGAGTTACGAGCAGTACTTC.